Presented here are 11 T cell receptor beta chains from one specimen sequenced in a study of control samples from healthy donors and cancer patients. Clones were sequenced by immunoSEQ multiplex PCR, and TCRdb holds only the in-frame ones, with some missing. Of 45,000 to 60,000 clones detected, about nine tenths appear once; the ten largest clones hold about an eighth. Sequencing was done on a sample of PBMCs. These receptor sequences come from a man in his 60s with head and neck cancer.

The gene calls are TRBV10-1 and TRBJ2-2; D not resolved. Germline V gives CDR1 WNHNN, CDR2 SYGVQD (reference sequence). This CDR3 has 14 residues. V lost 2 bases, J lost 7 bases, and 11 bases lay in between. CDR3: CASSENWVSGELFF. The CDR3 DNA sequence: TGCGCCAGCAGTGAGAACTGGGTTAGCGGGGAGCTGTTTTTT.

The chain employs TRBV5-5 and TRBJ2-3; the match to TRBD2 covers 8 bases. V trimming: 1 base; J trimming: 3 bases; junction bases outside the gene matches: 13. The CDR3 runs 18 residues. Germline CDR1 is SGHKS and CDR2 is YYEKEE (reference sequence). CDR3 in amino acids: CASSLPRGGATLTDTQYF. CDR3 nucleotide sequence: TGTGCCAGCAGCTTGCCCCGGGGGGGGGCGACACTTACAGATACGCAGTATTTT. The full variable domain, its missing parts supplied by reference TRBV5-5 and TRBJ2-3, is DAGVTQSPTHLIKTRGQQVTLRCSPISGHKSVSWYQQVLGQGPQFIFQYYEKEERGRGNFPDRFSARQFPNYSSELNVNALLLGDSALYLCASSLPRGGATLTDTQYFGPGTRLTVL.

The chain links TRBV7-6 to TRBJ2-1; D is undetermined. The germline V gene encodes CDR1 SGHVS and CDR2 FNYEAQ. CDR3 length: 19 amino acids. V was cut by 0 bases and J by 0 bases, with 18 bases left in between. This chain's CDR3 is CASSLALRRDLSSYNEQFF. The CDR3 DNA sequence: TGTGCCAGCAGCTTAGCGTTGAGAAGGGATTTAAGCTCCTACAATGAGCAGTTCTTC.

The rearrangement joins TRBV5-1 to TRBJ2-5; 14 positions agree with TRBD2. The length of the CDR3 is 16 residues. Germline trimming cut 1 base from V and 4 bases from J; bases unmatched to any gene: 3. Looked up from germline, CDR1 is SGHRS and CDR2 is YFSETQ. CDR3 nucleotides: TGCGCCAGCAGCTTGATCGGACTAGCGGGAGGAGAGACCCAGTACTTC. Amino acid sequence: CASSLIGLAGGETQYF.

The chain uses TRBV6-5 and TRBJ2-2; 7 positions agree with TRBD2. The germline V gene encodes CDR1 MNHEY and CDR2 SVGAGI. Unmatched junction bases numbered 3, after V lost 8 bases and J lost 0 bases. The length of the CDR3 is 14 residues. This CDR3 reads CASAAGANTGELFF. The CDR3 DNA reads as TGTGCCAGCGCGGCGGGGGCGAACACCGGGGAGCTGTTTTTT.

The chain employs TRBV30 and TRBJ1-2; D possibly corresponds to TRBD1 (6 bases). CDR3 size: 15 residues. Trimming left V 2 bases short and J 7 bases short, with 20 bases between. Germline values: CDR1 GTSNPN, CDR2 SVGIG (reference sequence). CDR3 coding DNA: TGTGCCTGGAGTCGAGACGGGGGGCGGAGTGGTGGCTACACCTTC. Residues: CAWSRDGGRSGGYTF.

The chain uses TRBV6-5 and TRBJ1-4; TRBD1 agrees at 8 bases. The germline CDR1 and CDR2 sequences are MNHEY and SVGAGI. The CDR3 runs to 16 residues. With 0 bases clipped from V and 4 bases from J, the junction kept 4 bases outside the gene matches. The CDR3 region is CASSYSRTGRNEKLFF. The CDR3 nucleotides are TGTGCCAGCAGTTACTCTCGGACAGGGCGTAATGAAAAACTGTTTTTT.

This chain joins TRBV12-3 or TRBV12-4 and TRBJ2-5; 12 positions agree with TRBD2. J gave up 4 bases and V 6 bases, and 0 bases lay outside the gene matches. The CDR3 extends over 13 amino acids. The CDR3: CASRGLAGETQYF. CDR3 bases: TGTGCCAGCAGGGGACTAGCGGGAGAGACCCAGTACTTC.

The V gene is TRBV2, the J gene TRBJ2-3; D is ambiguous. The CDR3 is 15 amino acids. The ends were cut back, 3 bases at V and 2 bases at J, with 12 bases in the middle. Germline V lookup: CDR1 SNHLY, CDR2 FYNNEI. In nucleotides, the CDR3 is TGTGCCAGCAGTGACAAGGCGCGGAACACAGATACGCAGTATTTT. It translates to CASSDKARNTDTQYF.

This clone showed up just a few times. This chain links TRBV28 with TRBJ1-1; TRBD1 matches 8 bases. From germline, CDR1 is MDHEN and CDR2 SYDVKM. The J segment lost 1 base and the V segment lost 5 bases, leaving 6 bases of the junction unmatched. The CDR3 consists of 15 residues. CDR3 sequence reads: CASSPLDRENTEAFF. The CDR3 region has the DNA TGTGCCAGCAGTCCCCTGGACAGGGAGAACACTGAAGCTTTCTTT.

J is TRBJ2-7 and V is TRBV4-1; D is unresolved. The ends were cut back, 2 bases at V and 2 bases at J, with 7 bases in the middle. The CDR3 runs to 13 residues. Germline CDR1 is MGHRA and CDR2 is YSYEKL. The CDR3 DNA reads as TGCGCCAGCAGCCAAAGGCCCCCCTACGAGCAGTACTTC. Its translation: CASSQRPPYEQYF.